The clone carrying this TCR beta chain appeared a few times. Its antigen is not known. Alongside a J-beta primer mix, a sample-barcoded 5' primer served in a second PCR lasting about 6 to 11 cycles. Every cDNA was tagged by a template-switch adaptor with 12 random nucleotides. One entry per CDR3 protein results from TCRdb running MiXCR on the 5' RACE reads. The sample shows hundreds of thousands of distinct CDR3 sequences, 49% of them seen only once. Caucasian, healthy and from Russia, the donors were aged between roughly 6 and 95. This record comes from a study of blood T cells in healthy people across ages. Notes on the study in general: Investigators viewed diversity estimates from one million T cells as underestimates, the study reported. Per-million-T-cell TCR beta diversity fell roughly linearly with age.

Sequencing used blood. This TCR was sampled from a woman in her sixties or seventies in good health.

CDR3 sequence (DNA): TGTGCCAGCAGCCAAAGCGGGAGGGGGGAAGAGACCCAGTACTTC. Protein: CASSQSGRGEETQYF. The chain links TRBV7-2 to TRBJ2-5; 10 bases align to TRBD2. The V gene end was trimmed by 5 bases and the J gene end by 3 bases; junction bases not matched to a gene: 6. From germline, CDR1 is SGHTA and CDR2 FQGNSA. This CDR3 region has 15 residues.